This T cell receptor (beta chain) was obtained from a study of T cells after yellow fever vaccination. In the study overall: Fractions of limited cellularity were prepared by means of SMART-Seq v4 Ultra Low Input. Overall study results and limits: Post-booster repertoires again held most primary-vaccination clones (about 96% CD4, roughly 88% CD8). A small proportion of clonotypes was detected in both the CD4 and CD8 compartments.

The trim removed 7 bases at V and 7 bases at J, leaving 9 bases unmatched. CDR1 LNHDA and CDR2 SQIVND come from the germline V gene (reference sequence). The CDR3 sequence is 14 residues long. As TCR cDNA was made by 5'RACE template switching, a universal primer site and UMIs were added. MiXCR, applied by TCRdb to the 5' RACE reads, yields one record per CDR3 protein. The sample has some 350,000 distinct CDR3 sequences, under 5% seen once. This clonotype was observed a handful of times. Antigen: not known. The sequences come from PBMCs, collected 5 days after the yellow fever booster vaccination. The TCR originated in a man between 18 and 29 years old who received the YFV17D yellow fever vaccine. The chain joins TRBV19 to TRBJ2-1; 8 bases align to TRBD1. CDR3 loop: CASTPGQVANEQFF. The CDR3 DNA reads TGTGCCAGTACCCCGGGACAGGTAGCGAATGAGCAGTTCTTC.